This paragraph covers one T cell receptor (beta chain) sequence. Germline CDR1 reads DFQATT; CDR2 reads SNEGSKA (reference sequence). The ends were cut back, 1 base at V and 7 bases at J, with 5 bases in the middle. The CDR3 extends over 11 amino acids. This sample is drawn from a study of blood T cell repertoires in COVID-19. About the study: Acute-phase and convalescent COVID-19 samples originated in the United States, Italy and Spain. Nucleic acid was either cDNA or gDNA, and it came from T cells, B-cell-depleted T cells, or PBMCs.

Original analysis: Reference gene primer amplification gave estimated nucleated cell counts. The repertoire was sequenced with immunoSEQ multiplex PCR; TCRdb's copy has only in-frame clones and lacks some. V, J and clone size were drawn from that table, and D and trimming were deduced from the DNA. The sample holds under 250,000 clones; 80% are singletons and the top ten take roughly 12%. The source material was peripheral blood. This TCR was recovered from a human donor in a cohort sampled during active COVID-19. The chain combines TRBV20-1 with TRBJ2-1; D call uncertain. CDR3 bases: TGCAGTGCTAGAGTTAGAAATGAGCAGTTCTTC. This codes for CSARVRNEQFF.